This T cell receptor (beta chain) derives from a study of CD8 T cells in ankylosing spondylitis. Overall study results and limits: Reportedly, significant enrichment of disease-linked clones occurred in matched ankylosing spondylitis synovial fluid. Prior work had noted some motif variants in reactive arthritis blood and synovial fluid. Ankylosing spondylitis blood appeared to be characterized by a TCR beta motif of roughly eight highly homologous variants.

This clonotype was seen a handful of times. The antigen is unknown. As the method for making TCR beta libraries, quantitative 5'-RACE with molecular barcodes was used. Via MiXCR, TCRdb re-called the 5' RACE reads, giving one row per CDR3 protein. The profile shows around 440,000 distinct CDR3 sequences, over 15% of them singletons. The CDR3 is 14 residues long. Germline V lookup: CDR1 MGHDK, CDR2 SYGVNS. Between the trimmed V and J ends, which lost 2 bases and 7 bases, there was a span of 15 bases. This sequence originates from a male donor with ankylosing spondylitis. The V call is TRBV25-1, the J call TRBJ2-7; a possible D gene is TRBD2 (5 bases). Sequencing input: blood, either unsorted or a sorted T cell fraction (not recorded which). CDR3 DNA: TGTGCCAGCAGTGAAGCCGACCCCCCGGGAGAGCAGTACTTC. Its translation is CASSEADPPGEQYF.